This TCR beta chain was captured in a study of T cell changes during pregnancy in multiple sclerosis. The assay was immunoSEQ multiplex PCR, and TCRdb's table has in-frame clones only and misses some. Here the sample spans roughly 89,000 clones, 90% to 95% being singletons. The material was peripheral blood, obtained in the third trimester of pregnancy. The receptor was isolated from a female donor with multiple sclerosis, enrolled in a pregnancy study.

The CDR3 loop reads CASSATGRTSSYEQYF. The DNA of the CDR3 is TGTGCCAGCAGCGCGACGGGTCGGACTAGCTCCTACGAGCAGTACTTC. The chain has TRBV7-2 and TRBJ2-7, with 7 positions matching TRBD2. The germline gives CDR1 SGHTA, CDR2 FQGNSA. V was clipped by 5 bases and J by 0 bases; unmatched bases: 10. This CDR3 has 16 amino acids. The variable domain in full, with the rest retrieved from reference TRBV7-2 and TRBJ2-7, is GAGVSQSPSNKVTEKGKDVELRCDPISGHTALYWYRQSLGQGLEFLIYFQGNSAPDKSGLPSDRFSAERTGGSVSTLTIQRTQQEDSAVYLCASSATGRTSSYEQYFGPGTRLTVT.